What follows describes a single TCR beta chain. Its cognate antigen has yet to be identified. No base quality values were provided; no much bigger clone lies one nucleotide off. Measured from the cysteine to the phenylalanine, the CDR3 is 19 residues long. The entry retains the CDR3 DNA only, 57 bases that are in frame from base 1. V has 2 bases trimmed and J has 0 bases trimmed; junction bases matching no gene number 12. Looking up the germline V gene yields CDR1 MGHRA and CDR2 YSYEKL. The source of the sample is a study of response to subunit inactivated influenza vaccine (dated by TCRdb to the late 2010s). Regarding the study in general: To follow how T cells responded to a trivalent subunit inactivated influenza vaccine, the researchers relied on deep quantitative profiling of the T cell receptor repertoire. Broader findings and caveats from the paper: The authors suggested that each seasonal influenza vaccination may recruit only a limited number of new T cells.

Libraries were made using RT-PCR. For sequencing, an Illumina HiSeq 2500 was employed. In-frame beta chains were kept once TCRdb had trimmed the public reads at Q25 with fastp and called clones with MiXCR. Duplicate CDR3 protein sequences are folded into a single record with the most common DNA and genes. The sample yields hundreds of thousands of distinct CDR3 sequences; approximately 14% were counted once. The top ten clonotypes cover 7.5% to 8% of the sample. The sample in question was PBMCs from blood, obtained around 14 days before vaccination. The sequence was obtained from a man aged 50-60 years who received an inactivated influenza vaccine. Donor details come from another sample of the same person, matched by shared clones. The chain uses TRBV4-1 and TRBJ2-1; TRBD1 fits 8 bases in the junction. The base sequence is TGCGCCAGCAGCCAACAGGTCCGACAGGGGTTGAGCTCCTACAATGAGCAGTTCTTC. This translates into CASSQQVRQGLSSYNEQFF.